This T cell receptor (beta chain) was captured by sequencing in a study of OX40 agonist ivuxolimab in advanced cancers. CDR3 length equals 15 residues. The V end was cut by 7 bases, the J end by 1 base, with 15 bases between. The germline V gene encodes CDR1 MNHEY and CDR2 SMNVEV (reference sequence). TCRdb's table, derived via immunoSEQ multiplex PCR, lists solely in-frame clones and lacks some. Among around 70,000 clones, around nine tenths were seen once, and the ten largest hold more than 7.5%. The source of this sequence is an adult with an advanced solid tumor such as melanoma, head and neck, liver or kidney cancer. The sample was CD4+ or CD8+ T cells sorted from blood, taken in a trial of the OX40 agonist ivuxolimab. The rearrangement uses TRBV27 and TRBJ2-3, with D perhaps TRBD1 (6 bases). The CDR3 region is CASTATGLGTDTQYF. CDR3 coding DNA: TGTGCCAGCACCGCGACAGGATTGGGCACAGATACGCAGTATTTT.